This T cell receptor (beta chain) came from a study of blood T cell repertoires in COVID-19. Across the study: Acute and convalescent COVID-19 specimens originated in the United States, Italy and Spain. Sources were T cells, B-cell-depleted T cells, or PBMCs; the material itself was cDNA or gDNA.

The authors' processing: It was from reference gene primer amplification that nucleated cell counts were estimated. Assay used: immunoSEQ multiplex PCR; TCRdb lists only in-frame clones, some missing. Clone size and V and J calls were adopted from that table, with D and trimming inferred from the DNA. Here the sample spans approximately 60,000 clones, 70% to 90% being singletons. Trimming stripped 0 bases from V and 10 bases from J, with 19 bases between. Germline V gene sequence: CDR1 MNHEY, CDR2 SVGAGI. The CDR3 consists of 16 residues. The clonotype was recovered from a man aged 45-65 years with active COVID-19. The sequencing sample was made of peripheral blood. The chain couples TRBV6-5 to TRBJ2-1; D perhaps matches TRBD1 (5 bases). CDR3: CASSYSYVGPRQEQFF. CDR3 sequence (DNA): TGTGCCAGCAGTTACTCGTATGTGGGGCCCAGACAAGAGCAGTTCTTC.